Following are 28 T cell receptor beta chains from one sample sequenced in a study of radiation and T cells in renal cell carcinoma. Time point specified: blood 4 weeks post-SBRT, at nephrectomy. Treatment described: 15 Gy SBRT to primary tumor, nephrectomy 4 weeks later. Profiling relied on immunoSEQ multiplex PCR, and the TCRdb table lists in-frame clones only, not all of them. This sample has roughly 100,000 clones, with 80% to 90% found just once. Sequenced material: blood, taken from a patient whose treatment included radiotherapy and nephrectomy. The receptor source for this set is a man in his fifties or sixties with renal cell carcinoma.

The J gene is TRBJ2-7, the V gene TRBV11-3; 12 bases agree with TRBD2. The J segment lost 7 bases and the V segment lost 5 bases, leaving 6 bases of the junction unmatched. Germline V gives CDR1 SGHNT, CDR2 YENEEA. This CDR3 is built from 14 residues. CDR3 nucleotides: TGTGCCAGCAGCCCGACTAGCGGGAGTGGTGAGCAGTACTTC. As protein: CASSPTSGSGEQYF.

This rearrangement joins TRBV11-2 to TRBJ1-1, with 10 bases that match TRBD1. The CDR3 runs to 14 residues. Looked up from germline, CDR1 is SGHAT and CDR2 is FQNNGV. V was clipped by 1 base and J by 4 bases; unmatched bases: 0. The CDR3 sequence: CASSLGDRGTEAFF. DNA for the CDR3: TGTGCCAGCAGCTTAGGGGACAGGGGCACTGAAGCTTTCTTT.

Here the CDR3 DNA reads TGTGCCAGCAGCCAAGGGACGGCTCCCTTCTACGAGCAGTACTTC. Translation: CASSQGTAPFYEQYF. The gene calls are TRBV14 and TRBJ2-7, with D hard to call. The V gene lost 1 base and the J gene lost 3 bases, with 13 bases spanning the gap. Germline CDR1 SGHDN, CDR2 FVKESK. This CDR3 region has 15 residues.

The chain joins TRBV5-4 to TRBJ2-7; TRBD1 matches at 10 bases. The CDR3 has 13 amino acids. Trimming removed 2 bases from V and 5 bases from J; junction bases left unmatched: 1. Germline V CDR1 and CDR2: SGHNT, YYREEE (reference sequence). In DNA, the CDR3 is TGTGCCAGCAGCTTCGGACAGGGGGACGAGCAGTACTTC. It specifies CASSFGQGDEQYF.

The gene calls are TRBV10-1 and TRBJ2-1; 12 bases align to TRBD2. V dropped 6 bases and J dropped 8; count of bases not matched to a gene: 5. The CDR3 contains 14 residues. Germline CDR1 reads WNHNN; CDR2 reads SYGVQD (reference sequence). The CDR3 DNA follows: TGCGCCAGCAGGAAGACTAGCGGGAGCGATGAGCAGTTCTTC. This sequence encodes CASRKTSGSDEQFF.

The genes are TRBV6-1 and TRBJ1-1; no definite D call. Germline CDR1 MNHNS, CDR2 SASEGT. Trimming took off 3 bases at V and 2 bases at J, with 4 bases between the two ends. The CDR3 sequence is 12 residues long. Here the CDR3 reads CASSDFNTEAFF. DNA of the CDR3: TGTGCCAGCAGTGATTTTAACACTGAAGCTTTCTTT.

This chain joins TRBV7-2 and TRBJ2-1, with a weak D call TRBD2 (6 bases). Germline-derived CDR1 and CDR2 are SGHTA and FQGNSA. V dropped 5 bases and J dropped 0 bases, with 14 bases sitting between them. This CDR3 is 16 amino acids long. CDR3 coding DNA: TGTGCCAGCAGCCGGGACTCGCTGAGCTCCTACAATGAGCAGTTCTTC. Its translation is CASSRDSLSSYNEQFF.

The V gene is TRBV28, the J gene TRBJ2-5; perhaps TRBD2 as D (5 bases). Germline CDR1 MDHEN, CDR2 SYDVKM. V was pared by 4 bases and J by 2 bases, with 11 bases between. The CDR3 contains 14 residues. CDR3 nucleotides: TGTGCCAGCAGTTGGTCGGGAAAACAAGAGACCCAGTACTTC. Translated, it gives CASSWSGKQETQYF. Together with reference TRBV28 and TRBJ2-5, the CDR3 gives the full variable domain: DVKVTQSSRYLVKRTGEKVFLECVQDMDHENMFWYRQDPGLGLRLIYFSYDVKMKEKGDIPEGYSVSREKKERFSLILESASTNQTSMYLCASSWSGKQETQYFGPGTRLLVL.

V usage is TRBV6-5 and J usage is TRBJ1-1, with a possible D match to TRBD1 (5 bases). Germline CDR1 and CDR2: MNHEY and SVGAGI. V lost 6 bases, J lost 7 bases, and 15 bases lay in between. The CDR3 consists of 13 residues. The chain's CDR3 is CASSPNPGGEAFF. DNA for the CDR3: TGTGCCAGCAGCCCAAACCCTGGGGGTGAAGCTTTCTTT.

The V and J genes are TRBV5-1 and TRBJ2-1; a possible D gene is TRBD2 (6 bases). V was pared by 3 bases and J by 0 bases, with 10 bases between. The CDR3 is 15 amino acids. Germline CDR1 reads SGHRS; CDR2 reads YFSETQ. The DNA for the CDR3 is TGCGCCAGCAGCTCGGGACTGGCCTCCTACAATGAGCAGTTCTTC. Its translation: CASSSGLASYNEQFF.

This chain links TRBV19 with TRBJ2-7, with D possibly matching TRBD2 (6 bases). Germline loops: CDR1 LNHDA, CDR2 SQIVND (reference sequence). This CDR3 comprises 14 residues. The ends were cut back, 3 bases at V and 3 bases at J, with 12 bases in the middle. CDR3 in amino acids: CASSIGAGFYEQYF. For the CDR3, the DNA is TGTGCCAGTAGTATCGGGGCGGGGTTCTACGAGCAGTACTTC.

The rearrangement links TRBV9 to TRBJ1-1; D may be TRBD1 (6 bases). Trimming pared 7 bases from V and 0 bases from J, leaving 10 bases between. Germline values: CDR1 SGDLS, CDR2 YYNGEE. The CDR3 loop spans 13 amino acids. CDR3 protein: CASCRGMNTEAFF. The CDR3 DNA follows: TGTGCCAGCTGCAGGGGCATGAACACTGAAGCTTTCTTT. Full variable domain (rest looked up from reference TRBV9 and TRBJ1-1): DSGVTQTPKHLITATGQRVTLRCSPRSGDLSVYWYQQSLDQGLQFLIQYYNGEERAKGNILERFSAQQFPDLHSELNLSSLELGDSALYFCASCRGMNTEAFFGQGTRLTVV.

J is TRBJ1-2 and V is TRBV5-1, with 8 bases matching TRBD1. The trim removed 1 base at V and 8 bases at J, leaving 4 bases unmatched. The germline gives CDR1 SGHRS, CDR2 YFSETQ. This CDR3 comprises 13 residues. CDR3 sequence: CASSLWTGNGYTF. CDR3 DNA: TGCGCCAGCAGCTTGTGGACAGGGAACGGCTACACCTTC.

The gene calls are TRBV28 and TRBJ1-2; D unresolved. There are 14 residues in the CDR3. V was shortened by 3 bases and J by 2 bases, with 10 bases between the two germline ends. CDR1 MDHEN and CDR2 SYDVKM come from the germline V gene. The CDR3 protein is CASSLRPLNYGYTF. The CDR3 nucleotides read TGTGCCAGCAGTTTGCGACCGCTAAACTATGGCTACACCTTC.

CDR3 sequence: CASTEGGQGSDTQYF. The CDR3 DNA is TGTGCCAGCACCGAGGGGGGACAGGGGTCAGATACGCAGTATTTT. This chain connects TRBV2 to TRBJ2-3; 10 bases match TRBD1. CDR1 SNHLY and CDR2 FYNNEI come from the germline V gene. V shed 7 bases and J 4 bases; nucleotides not matched to a gene: 8. CDR3 size: 15 residues.

This chain joins TRBV27 and TRBJ2-3; D unclear. CDR1 is MNHEY, CDR2 SMNVEV, per germline (reference sequence). Deletions cut 2 bases from V and 0 bases from J, with 3 bases between. This CDR3 spans 13 amino acids. The CDR3 protein is CASSLASTDTQYF. The CDR3 DNA is TGTGCCAGCAGTTTAGCCAGCACAGATACGCAGTATTTT.

With respect to this clone: The sample contains more than one DNA sequence encoding this CDR3. V and J are TRBV18 and TRBJ2-5; D possibly corresponds to TRBD1 (5 bases). V lost 3 bases, J lost 4 bases, and 6 bases lay in between. The V gene's germline CDR1 is KGHSH and CDR2 LQKENI. The CDR3 consists of 12 residues. CDR3 nucleotides: TGTGCCAGCTCACCTCAGGGAGAGACCCAGTACTTC. Its protein product is CASSPQGETQYF.

As DNA, the CDR3 is TGTGCCAGCAGCTTGGTCGGGACAGGCCCCTACGAGCAGTACTTC. Translation gives CASSLVGTGPYEQYF. This chain links TRBV5-4 with TRBJ2-7; 8 bases align to TRBD1. After removal of 0 bases from V and 2 bases from J, the junction contained 4 bases not matched to a gene. This CDR3 has 15 residues. Germline CDR1 reads SGHNT; CDR2 reads YYREEE (reference sequence).

The chain recombines TRBV2 with TRBJ2-3, with D tentatively TRBD1 (6 bases). Germline lookup yields CDR1 SNHLY and CDR2 FYNNEI. Trimming stripped 3 bases from V and 3 bases from J, with 13 bases between. CDR3 length equals 15 residues. CDR3 in DNA: TGTGCCAGCAGTGAGGATAATACAGGGACAGATACGCAGTATTTT. Its translation: CASSEDNTGTDTQYF. Together with reference TRBV2 and TRBJ2-3, the CDR3 gives the full variable domain: EPEVTQTPSHQVTQMGQEVILRCVPISNHLYFYWYRQILGQKVEFLVSFYNNEISEKSEIFDDQFSVERPDGSNFTLKIRSTKLEDSAMYFCASSEDNTGTDTQYFGPGTRLTVL.

The rearrangement links TRBV6-1 to TRBJ2-1; 9 nucleotides match TRBD2. Germline CDR1 reads MNHNS; CDR2 reads SASEGT. Trimming cost V 5 bases and J 0 bases; bases outside gene matches: 2. This CDR3 is built from 15 residues. Here the CDR3 reads CASSRTSDSYNEQFF. The DNA for the CDR3 is TGTGCCAGCAGTCGGACTAGCGACTCCTACAATGAGCAGTTCTTC.

The chain's CDR3 is CSVIRGDYGYTF. The CDR3, as DNA: TGCAGCGTGATCAGGGGGGACTATGGCTACACCTTC. The rearrangement links TRBV29-1 to TRBJ1-2; 7 bases align to TRBD1. Germline assignment: CDR1 SQVTM and CDR2 ANQGSEA. Germline trimming cut 6 bases from V and 3 bases from J; bases unmatched to any gene: 4. The CDR3 contains 12 residues. The variable domain in full, completed from reference TRBV29-1 and TRBJ1-2, reads SAVISQKPSRDICQRGTSLTIQCQVDSQVTMMFWYRQQPGQSLTLIATANQGSEATYESGFVIDKFPISRPNLTFSTLTVSNMSPEDSSIYLCSVIRGDYGYTFGSGTRLTVV.

The rearrangement uses TRBV13 and TRBJ2-1, with D possibly being TRBD1 or TRBD2 (5 bases each). The germline CDR1 and CDR2 sequences are PRHDT and FYEKMQ (reference sequence). The V gene lost 3 bases and the J gene lost 0 bases, with 9 bases spanning the gap. CDR3 length equals 15 residues. CDR3 residues: CASSLTGRSYNEQFF. The DNA for the CDR3 is TGTGCCAGCAGCTTGACGGGACGCTCCTACAATGAGCAGTTCTTC. The whole variable domain, remainder taken from reference TRBV13 and TRBJ2-1, is AAGVIQSPRHLIKEKRETATLKCYPIPRHDTVYWYQQGPGQDPQFLISFYEKMQSDKGSIPDRFSAQQFSDYHSELNMSSLELGDSALYFCASSLTGRSYNEQFFGPGTRLTVL.

The rearrangement uses TRBV2 and TRBJ2-5; 14 bases are a match to TRBD2. The germline CDR1 and CDR2 sequences are SNHLY and FYNNEI. The ends lost 5 bases at V and 5 bases at J; junction bases unmatched: 1. The CDR3 totals 14 residues. CDR3 in amino acids: CASSWTSGRETQYF. DNA for the CDR3: TGTGCCAGCAGTTGGACTAGCGGGAGGGAGACCCAGTACTTC.

A single count supports this clone. The genes are TRBV5-4 and TRBJ1-1; D perhaps matches TRBD1 (6 bases). Germline values: CDR1 SGHNT, CDR2 YYREEE (reference sequence). The V gene lost 5 bases and the J gene lost 6 bases, with 17 bases spanning the gap. The CDR3 extends over 14 amino acids. The CDR3 is CASSFYRTAAEAFF. Written as DNA, the CDR3 is TGTGCCAGCAGTTTCTACCGGACAGCAGCTGAAGCTTTCTTT. Complete variable domain (other parts from reference TRBV5-4 and TRBJ1-1): ETGVTQSPTHLIKTRGQQVTLRCSSQSGHNTVSWYQQALGQGPQFIFQYYREEENGRGNFPPRFSGLQFPNYSSELNVNALELDDSALYLCASSFYRTAAEAFFGQGTRLTVV.

The DNA of the CDR3 is TGTGCCAGCCTAGGACAGGGAAATTCACCCCTCCACTTT. It specifies CASLGQGNSPLHF. V and J are TRBV2 and TRBJ1-6; 8 bases line up with TRBD1. Unmatched junction bases numbered 4, after V lost 8 bases and J lost 7 bases. Per germline, CDR1 SNHLY and CDR2 FYNNEI. The CDR3 runs 13 residues.

The rearrangement links TRBV6-1 to TRBJ2-3; D unresolved. V was trimmed by 5 bases and J by 6 bases, leaving 12 bases between them. Germline V gene sequence: CDR1 MNHNS, CDR2 SASEGT. The CDR3 contains 13 residues. The CDR3 coding sequence is TGTGCCAGCAGTTTGCCCACTATGGATACGCAGTATTTT. Encoded protein: CASSLPTMDTQYF.

The gene calls are TRBV9 and TRBJ1-5, with TRBD1 as a possible D gene (6 bases). V gave up 5 bases and J gave up 6 bases, with 18 bases separating them. CDR1 SGDLS and CDR2 YYNGEE come from the germline V gene. The CDR3 is 15 amino acids. DNA for the CDR3: TGTGCCAGCAGAGGAGGGGGAGGGGAGGGTCAGCCCCAGCATTTT. Its translation: CASRGGGGEGQPQHF. Together with reference TRBV9 and TRBJ1-5, the CDR3 gives the full variable domain: DSGVTQTPKHLITATGQRVTLRCSPRSGDLSVYWYQQSLDQGLQFLIQYYNGEERAKGNILERFSAQQFPDLHSELNLSSLELGDSALYFCASRGGGGEGQPQHFGDGTRLSIL.

This clone was seen many times. The chain recombines TRBV2 with TRBJ1-1, with TRBD1 as a possible D gene (5 bases). The CDR3 consists of 13 residues. From germline, CDR1 is SNHLY and CDR2 FYNNEI. Trimming left V 10 bases short and J 1 base short, with 13 bases between. CDR3 nucleotide sequence: TGTGCCACCCGGTTGACAGAGAACACTGAAGCTTTCTTT. Translation gives CATRLTENTEAFF.